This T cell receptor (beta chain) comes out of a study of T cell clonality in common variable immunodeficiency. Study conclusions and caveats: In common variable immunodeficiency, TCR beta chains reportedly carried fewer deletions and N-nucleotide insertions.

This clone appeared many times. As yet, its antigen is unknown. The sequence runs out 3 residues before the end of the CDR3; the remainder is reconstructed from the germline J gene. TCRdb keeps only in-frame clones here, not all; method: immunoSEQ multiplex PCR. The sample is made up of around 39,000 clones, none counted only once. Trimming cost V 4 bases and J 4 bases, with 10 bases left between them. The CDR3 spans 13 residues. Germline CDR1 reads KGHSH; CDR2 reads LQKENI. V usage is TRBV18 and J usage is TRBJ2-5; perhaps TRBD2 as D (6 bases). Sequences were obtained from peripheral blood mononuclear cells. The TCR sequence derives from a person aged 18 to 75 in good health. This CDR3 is CASSLGAGETQYF. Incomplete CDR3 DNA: TGTGCCAGCTCACTAGGAGCGGGAGAGACC.